The text below deals with one T cell receptor beta chain. Using its own MiXCR run on the RT-PCR reads, TCRdb lists one record per CDR3 protein. The table has some 200,000 distinct CDR3 sequences, 9.5% to 15% seen once. The entry originates in a study of response to subunit inactivated influenza vaccine. These data were also reused for a study on T cells expressing NK-cell markers. From that study: For TCR beta, cDNA was produced by 5'RACE template switching with UMIs. The sequencing cohort of eight donors included seven HCMV-seropositive individuals and one seronegative individual. These clonotypes also led the CD3+CD56-NKG2C+ fraction in four donors.

The receptor comes from a man aged 45-60 years who received an inactivated influenza vaccine. The sample here was CD8+ T cells sorted from PBMCs, taken about 11 days after vaccination.

CDR3 residues: CASSIVPEDTQYF. As DNA, the CDR3 is TGTGCCAGTAGTATAGTTCCTGAAGATACGCAGTATTTT. V and J are TRBV19 and TRBJ2-3; D remains unclear. Trimming removed 1 base from V and 5 bases from J, with 7 bases in between. The CDR3 is 13 residues long. Per the germline V gene, CDR1 is LNHDA and CDR2 is SQIVND (reference sequence).